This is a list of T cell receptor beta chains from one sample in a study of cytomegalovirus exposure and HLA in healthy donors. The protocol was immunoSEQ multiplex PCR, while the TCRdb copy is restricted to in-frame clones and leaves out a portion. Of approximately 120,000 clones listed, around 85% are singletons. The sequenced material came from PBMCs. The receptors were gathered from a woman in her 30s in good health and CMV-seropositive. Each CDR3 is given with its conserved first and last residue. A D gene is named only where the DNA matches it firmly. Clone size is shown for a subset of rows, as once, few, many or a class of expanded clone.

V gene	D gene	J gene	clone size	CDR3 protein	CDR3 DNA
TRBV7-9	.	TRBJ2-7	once	CASSLIDRAYEQYF	TGTGCCAGCAGCTTAATAGACAGAGCCTACGAGCAGTACTTC
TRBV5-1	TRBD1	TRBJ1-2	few	CASSPRTGGYGYTF	TGCGCCAGCAGCCCTCGGACAGGGGGATATGGCTACACCTTC
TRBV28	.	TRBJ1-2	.	CASSFDINYGYTF	TGTGCCAGCAGTTTCGACATCAACTATGGCTACACCTTC
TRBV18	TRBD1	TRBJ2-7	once	CASSPGTATYEQYF	TGTGCCAGCTCCCCCGGGACAGCCACCTACGAGCAGTACTTC
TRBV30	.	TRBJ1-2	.	CAWSGTGANYGYTF	TGTGCCTGGAGTGGGACGGGAGCTAACTATGGCTACACCTTC
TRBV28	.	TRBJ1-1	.	CASSPAGGNTEAFF	TGTGCCAGCAGCCCCGCGGGAGGGAACACTGAAGCTTTCTTT
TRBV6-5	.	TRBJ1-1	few	CASSFQRETEAFF	TGTGCCAGCAGTTTCCAGAGGGAGACTGAAGCTTTCTTT
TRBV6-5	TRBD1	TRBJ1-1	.	CASSRTGNTEAFF	TGTGCCAGCAGTCGGACAGGGAACACTGAAGCTTTCTTT
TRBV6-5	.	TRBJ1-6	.	CASSTTPNSPLHF	TGTGCCAGCAGCACTACACCTAATTCACCCCTCCACTTT
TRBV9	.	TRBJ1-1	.	CASSVDPLTEAFF	TGTGCCAGCAGCGTAGATCCCCTGACTGAAGCTTTCTTT
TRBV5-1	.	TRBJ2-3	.	CASSSLSWGPSTDTQYF	TGCGCCAGCAGCTCCCTTTCCTGGGGCCCCAGCACAGATACGCAGTATTTT
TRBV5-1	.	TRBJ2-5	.	CASSFPGEETQYF	TGCGCCAGCAGCTTTCCCGGGGAAGAGACCCAGTACTTC
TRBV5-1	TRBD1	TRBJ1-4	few	CASSLETGINEKLFF	TGCGCCAGCAGCTTGGAGACAGGGATAAATGAAAAACTGTTTTTT
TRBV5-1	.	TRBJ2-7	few	CASSLGQLAYEQYF	TGCGCCAGCAGCTTGGGACAGCTAGCCTACGAGCAGTACTTC
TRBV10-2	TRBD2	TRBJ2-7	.	CASRGPGGDNSYEQYF	TGCGCCAGCAGAGGCCCGGGAGGGGACAACTCCTACGAGCAGTACTTC
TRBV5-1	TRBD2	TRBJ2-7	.	CASSPTGGEGSYEQYF	TGCGCCAGCAGCCCGACTGGGGGGGAGGGTTCCTACGAGCAGTACTTC
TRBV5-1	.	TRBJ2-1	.	CASSLGGTEYNEQFF	TGCGCCAGCAGCTTGGGCGGGACCGAATACAATGAGCAGTTCTTC